This T cell receptor beta chain is from a study of STAT3 mutations in large granular lymphocyte leukemia. Study results and caveats: In T-cell large granular lymphocyte leukemia, about half of patients showed multiple immunodominant subclonotypes. After therapy, about 35% of the 18 patients switched clonotypes, all new clones STAT3 wild type. Suggested: STAT3 mutation was not the ancestral event for these clonal expansions.

The CDR3 loop spans 15 amino acids. Germline V gives CDR1 MNHEY, CDR2 SVGAGI. V dropped 6 bases and J dropped 3 bases, with 17 bases sitting between them. To note about this clone: Its antigen is as yet unknown.

The table came from immunoSEQ multiplex PCR; TCRdb's copy has only in-frame clones and leaves some out. The sample lists several thousand clones, roughly 80% occurring once. This clonotype was obtained from a man in his forties or fifties with T-cell large granular lymphocyte leukemia. Some clones in this sample may be carry-over from other donors' samples. The specimen was peripheral blood mononuclear cells. The V and J genes are TRBV6-5 and TRBJ1-2; tentatively, D is TRBD1 (6 bases). DNA for the CDR3: TGTGCCAGCAGCCCCCAAGGGGGGGCATACTATGGCTACACCTTC. Translating gives CASSPQGGAYYGYTF.